This T cell receptor (beta chain) stems from a study of cytomegalovirus exposure and HLA in healthy donors. Points from the study as a whole: Cytomegalovirus status, reportedly, was diagnosed with high specificity and sensitivity by the classifier.

The CDR3 is made up of 14 amino acids. Trimming cost V 6 bases and J 4 bases, with 13 bases left between them. The germline V gene encodes CDR1 MNHEY and CDR2 SVGAGI. Sequencing was performed with immunoSEQ multiplex PCR; in TCRdb, only in-frame clones are kept and a portion is missing. The profile shows roughly 150,000 clones, 85% to 90% of them singletons. Remarks on this clone: Its antigen is currently unknown.

The chain links TRBV6-5 to TRBJ1-5, with D possibly matching TRBD1 (6 bases). The TCR originated in a young woman in good health and CMV-seropositive. The sequencing input was PBMCs. The CDR3 here is CASRDSRGNQPQHF. CDR3 coding DNA: TGTGCCAGCAGGGACAGCCGAGGGAATCAGCCCCAGCATTTT.